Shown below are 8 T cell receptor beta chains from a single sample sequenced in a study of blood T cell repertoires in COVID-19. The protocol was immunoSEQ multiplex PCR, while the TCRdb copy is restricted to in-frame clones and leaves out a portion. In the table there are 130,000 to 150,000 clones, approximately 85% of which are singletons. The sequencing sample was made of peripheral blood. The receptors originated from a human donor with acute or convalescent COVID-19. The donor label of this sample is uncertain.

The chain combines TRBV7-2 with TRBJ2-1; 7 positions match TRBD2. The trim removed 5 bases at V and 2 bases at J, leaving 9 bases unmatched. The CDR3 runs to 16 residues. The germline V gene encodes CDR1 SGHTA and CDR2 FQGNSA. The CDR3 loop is CASSPPGLAAYNEQFF. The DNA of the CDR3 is TGTGCCAGCAGCCCCCCCGGGCTAGCGGCCTACAATGAGCAGTTCTTC.

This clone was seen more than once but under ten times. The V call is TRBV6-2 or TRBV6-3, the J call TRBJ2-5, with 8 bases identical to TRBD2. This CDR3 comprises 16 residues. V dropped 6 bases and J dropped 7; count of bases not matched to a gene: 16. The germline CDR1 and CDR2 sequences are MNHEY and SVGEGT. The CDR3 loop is CASSQLGRGGFGTQYF. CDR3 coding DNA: TGTGCCAGCAGCCAACTCGGGAGGGGCGGGTTTGGGACCCAGTACTTC.

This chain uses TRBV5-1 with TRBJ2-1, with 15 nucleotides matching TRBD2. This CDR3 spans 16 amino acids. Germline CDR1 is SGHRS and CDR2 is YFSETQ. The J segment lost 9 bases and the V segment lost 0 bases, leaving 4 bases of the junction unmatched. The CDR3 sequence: CASSLEGLAGGVEQFF. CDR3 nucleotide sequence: TGCGCCAGCAGCTTGGAGGGACTAGCGGGGGGCGTTGAGCAGTTCTTC.

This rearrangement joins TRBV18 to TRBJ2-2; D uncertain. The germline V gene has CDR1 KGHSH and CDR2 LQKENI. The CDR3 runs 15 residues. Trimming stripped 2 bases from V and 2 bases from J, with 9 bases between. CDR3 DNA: TGTGCCAGCTCACCAAGTTCAGAAAACACCGGGGAGCTGTTTTTT. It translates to CASSPSSENTGELFF.

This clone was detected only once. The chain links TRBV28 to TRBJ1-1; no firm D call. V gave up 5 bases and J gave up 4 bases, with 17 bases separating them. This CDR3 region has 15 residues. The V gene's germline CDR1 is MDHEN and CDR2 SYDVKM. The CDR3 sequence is CASSAPQAAGTEAFF. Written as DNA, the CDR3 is TGTGCCAGCAGTGCCCCCCAGGCAGCGGGCACTGAAGCTTTCTTT.

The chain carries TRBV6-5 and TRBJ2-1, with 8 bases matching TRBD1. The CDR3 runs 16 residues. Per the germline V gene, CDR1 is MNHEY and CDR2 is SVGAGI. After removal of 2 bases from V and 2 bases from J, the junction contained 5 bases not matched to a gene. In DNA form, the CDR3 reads TGTGCCAGCAGTTACCAGACAGGGGTTACCTACAATGAGCAGTTCTTC. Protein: CASSYQTGVTYNEQFF.

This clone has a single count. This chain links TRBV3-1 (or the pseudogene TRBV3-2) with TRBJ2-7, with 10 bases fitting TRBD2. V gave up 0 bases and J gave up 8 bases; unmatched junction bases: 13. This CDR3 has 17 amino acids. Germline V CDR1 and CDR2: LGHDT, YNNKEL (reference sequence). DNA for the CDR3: TGTGCCAGCAGCCAAGAGTCGGGCCTAGCGGGAGTACTTAAGCAGTACGTC. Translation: CASSQESGLAGVLKQYV.

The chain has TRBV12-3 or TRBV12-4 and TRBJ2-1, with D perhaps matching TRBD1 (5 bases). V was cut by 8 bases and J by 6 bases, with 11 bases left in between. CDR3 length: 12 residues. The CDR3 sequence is CASGIQGNEQFF. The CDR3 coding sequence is TGTGCCAGCGGAATTCAGGGCAATGAGCAGTTCTTC.